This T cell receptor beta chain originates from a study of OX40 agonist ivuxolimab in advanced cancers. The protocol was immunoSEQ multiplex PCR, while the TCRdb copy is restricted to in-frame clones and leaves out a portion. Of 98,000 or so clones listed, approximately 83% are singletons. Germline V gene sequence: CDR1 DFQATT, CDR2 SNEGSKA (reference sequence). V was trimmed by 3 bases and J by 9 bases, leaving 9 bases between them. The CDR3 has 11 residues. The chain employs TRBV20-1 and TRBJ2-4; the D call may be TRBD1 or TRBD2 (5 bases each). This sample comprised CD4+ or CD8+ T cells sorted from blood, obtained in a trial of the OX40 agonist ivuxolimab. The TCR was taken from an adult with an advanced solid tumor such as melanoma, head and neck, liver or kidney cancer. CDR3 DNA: TGCAGTGCTAGTGGGGGTTCCATTCAGTACTTC. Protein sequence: CSASGGSIQYF.